The rows below give T cell receptor beta chains drawn from one sample of a study of blood T cell repertoires in COVID-19. Measured with immunoSEQ multiplex PCR; TCRdb has only the in-frame clones, and not every one. The sample carries a few hundred thousand clones, roughly 80% recorded once. Specimen: peripheral blood. The receptors come from a woman of 80 years or more with acute or convalescent COVID-19. CDR3s include the opening cysteine and the closing phenylalanine or tryptophan. The order of the fields is D gene, J gene, V gene, clone size, CDR3 DNA, CDR3 protein. D genes are given only for firm matches. Some rows have no size entry. The others give once, few or many, or a class for an expanded clone.

NA	TRBJ1-1	TRBV5-6	many	TGTGCCAGCAGCCCGGCATCGGGGTCTGAAGCTTTCTTT	CASSPASGSEAFF
TRBD2	TRBJ2-1	TRBV7-2	once	TGTGCCAGCAGCCGCGGACTAGCGGGGGTAGCGGGAAATGAGCAGTTCTTC	CASSRGLAGVAGNEQFF
NA	TRBJ1-1	TRBV12-3/TRBV12-4	NA	TGTGCCAGCAGTTTGGGGCCGAACACTGAAGCTTTCTTT	CASSLGPNTEAFF
NA	TRBJ2-5	TRBV6-6	NA	TGTGCCAGCAGTTACTCTGGAGGAGGGGAGACCCAGTACTTC	CASSYSGGGETQYF
NA	TRBJ1-3	TRBV3-1/TRBV3-2	NA	TGTGCCAGCAGCCAACCGACTAGCTCTGGAAACACCATATATTTT	CASSQPTSSGNTIYF
NA	TRBJ1-1	TRBV7-8	NA	TGTGCCAGCATCCCGTCCCGGGGCGGGGGCAGCACTGAAGCTTTCTTT	CASIPSRGGGSTEAFF
NA	TRBJ2-5	TRBV18	NA	TGTGCCAGCTCACCGGGGGCAGGGTCCAAGGAGACCCAGTACTTC	CASSPGAGSKETQYF
NA	TRBJ1-1	TRBV11-3	NA	TGTGCCAGCAGCTTAGATCTCCAGAAGAACACTGAAGCTTTCTTT	CASSLDLQKNTEAFF
TRBD1	TRBJ1-4	TRBV30	NA	TGTGCCGGGGGACAGTTTAATGAAAAACTGTTTTTT	CAGGQFNEKLFF
NA	TRBJ1-2	TRBV7-8	NA	TGTGCCAGCAGCTTACGCGGGGGGTACAGCTATGGCTACACCTTC	CASSLRGGYSYGYTF
NA	TRBJ2-2	TRBV24-1	NA	TGTGCCACCAGTCCCAGGGACACCGGGGAGCTGTTTTTT	CATSPRDTGELFF
NA	TRBJ2-2	TRBV5-6	NA	TGTGCCAGCAGCTTAAGGGAGGCGATGGATGACGGGGAGCTGTTTTTT	CASSLREAMDDGELFF
TRBD2	TRBJ2-1	TRBV7-2	NA	TGTGCCAGCAGCTTCCGGATCATACCTAGCGGGGGTAGGAATGAGCAGTTCTTC	CASSFRIIPSGGRNEQFF
NA	TRBJ1-6	TRBV6-5	few	TGTGCCAGCAGTTACGGGAGGGAACGTAATTCACCCCTCCACTTT	CASSYGRERNSPLHF
TRBD1	TRBJ1-1	TRBV5-1	NA	TGCGCCAGCAGCTCCGGACAGGGGCGAGAGAACACTGAAGCTTTCTTT	CASSSGQGRENTEAFF
TRBD1	TRBJ2-1	TRBV5-6	NA	TGTGCCAGCAGCTTCGGGACAGGGGGAGCCTACAATGAGCAGTTCTTC	CASSFGTGGAYNEQFF
TRBD1	TRBJ1-1	TRBV7-2	NA	TGTGCCAGCAGCGACAGGGACAGGGAGACTGAAGCTTTCTTT	CASSDRDRETEAFF
NA	TRBJ1-1	TRBV30	NA	TGTGCCTGGAGGAGAACCCTGAACACTGAAGCTTTCTTT	CAWRRTLNTEAFF
NA	TRBJ2-7	TRBV13	NA	TGTGCCAGCAGCTTAGGAGCGGACGGAGACGAGCAGTACTTC	CASSLGADGDEQYF
NA	TRBJ1-2	TRBV9	NA	TGTGCCAGCAGCGTAGTCGATGCCAGGGCTGGCTACACCTTC	CASSVVDARAGYTF
NA	TRBJ1-5	TRBV30	few	TGTGCCTGGAGGCCGCCAGGTCAAGTGAGCAATCAGCCCCAGCATTTT	CAWRPPGQVSNQPQHF
NA	TRBJ1-1	TRBV7-9	NA	TGTGCCAGCAGCCCGACAGGACGGACTGAAGCTTTCTTT	CASSPTGRTEAFF
NA	TRBJ2-1	TRBV2	NA	TGTGCCAGCAGGGGCGGGCCCTACTCCTACAATGAGCAGTTCTTC	CASRGGPYSYNEQFF
NA	TRBJ2-2	TRBV9	NA	TGTGCCAGCAGCGTATCTCGCTGGGGCGGGGGCCTGAACACCGGGGAGCTGTTTTTT	CASSVSRWGGGLNTGELFF
TRBD1	TRBJ2-3	TRBV28	NA	TGTGCCAGCAGTCTGGGACAGGATACGCAGTATTTT	CASSLGQDTQYF
NA	TRBJ1-1	TRBV12-3/TRBV12-4	few	TGTGCCAGCAGTTTTGGTCTGGCTTTAGCTGCTTTCTTT	CASSFGLALAAFF
NA	TRBJ1-1	TRBV11-1	NA	TGTGCCAGCACCTCTTGGGAGGCCCCCGGGAACACTGAAGCTTTCTTT	CASTSWEAPGNTEAFF
NA	TRBJ1-2	TRBV28	NA	TGTGCCAGCAGTTTAACAGGCGTCTATGGCTACACCTTC	CASSLTGVYGYTF
TRBD1	TRBJ1-1	TRBV10-3	once	TGTGCCATCAAAGGGGACAGGGGCCCCGTGTTAGGAGCGCCTGAAGCTTTCTTT	CAIKGDRGPVLGAPEAFF
TRBD1	TRBJ2-7	TRBV5-1	NA	TGCGCCAGCAGCTTGACAGGGGGATACGAGCAGTACTTC	CASSLTGGYEQYF
NA	TRBJ2-7	TRBV10-3	NA	TGTGCCATCAGTGAAGGGGGGGCCCTCTACGAGCAGTACTTC	CAISEGGALYEQYF
NA	TRBJ2-7	TRBV6-5	NA	TGTGCCAGCACTGGGGACCCGGGACAAAGCTACGAGCAGTACTTC	CASTGDPGQSYEQYF
TRBD2	TRBJ2-3	TRBV11-1	NA	TGTGCCAGCAGCTTAGCCAGCGGGGGGGCCGGACTGACAGATACGCAGTATTTT	CASSLASGGAGLTDTQYF
NA	TRBJ2-6	TRBV9	NA	TGTGCCAGCAGCGCCCAGATGGTTGGGGCCAACGTCCTGACTTTC	CASSAQMVGANVLTF
NA	TRBJ1-4	TRBV9	NA	TGTGCCAGCAGCGTCGGCAGGGTCGGTATCAGTACTGAAAAACTGTTTTTT	CASSVGRVGISTEKLFF
NA	TRBJ2-2	TRBV28	NA	TGTGCCAGCAGTCTTGTACAGGGTAGTACCGGGGAGCTGTTTTTT	CASSLVQGSTGELFF
NA	TRBJ2-3	TRBV5-1	NA	TGCGCCAGCAGCTATTCTCGAGATACGCAGTATTTT	CASSYSRDTQYF
TRBD1	TRBJ1-2	TRBV11-3	NA	TGTGCCAGCAGTCCTTCCGGGACAGACTATGGCTACACCTTC	CASSPSGTDYGYTF
NA	TRBJ2-7	TRBV20-1	NA	TGCAGTGCTCCCACAGGGTCCGAGCAGTACTTC	CSAPTGSEQYF